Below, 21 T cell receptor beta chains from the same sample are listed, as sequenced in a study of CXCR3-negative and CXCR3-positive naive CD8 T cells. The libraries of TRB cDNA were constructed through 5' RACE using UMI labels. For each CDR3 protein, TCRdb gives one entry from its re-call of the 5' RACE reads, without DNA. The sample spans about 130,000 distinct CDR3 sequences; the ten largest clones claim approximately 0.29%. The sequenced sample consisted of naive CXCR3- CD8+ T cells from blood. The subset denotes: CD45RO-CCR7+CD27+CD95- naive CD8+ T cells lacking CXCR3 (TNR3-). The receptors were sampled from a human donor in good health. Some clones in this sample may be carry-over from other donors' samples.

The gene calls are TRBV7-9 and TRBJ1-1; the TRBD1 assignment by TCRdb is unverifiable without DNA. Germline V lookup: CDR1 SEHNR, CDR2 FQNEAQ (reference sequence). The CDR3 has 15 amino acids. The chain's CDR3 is CASSSRTGENTEAFF.

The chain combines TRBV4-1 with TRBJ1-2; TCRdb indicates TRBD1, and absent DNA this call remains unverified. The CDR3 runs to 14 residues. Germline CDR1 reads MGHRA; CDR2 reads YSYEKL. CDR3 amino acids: CASSSEGRNYGYTF.

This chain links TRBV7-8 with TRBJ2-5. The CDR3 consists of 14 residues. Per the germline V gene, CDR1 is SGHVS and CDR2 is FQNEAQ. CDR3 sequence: CASSFIGEQETQYF.

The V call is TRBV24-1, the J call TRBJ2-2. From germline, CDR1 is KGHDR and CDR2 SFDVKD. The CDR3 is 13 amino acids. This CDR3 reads CATSDLPTGELFF.

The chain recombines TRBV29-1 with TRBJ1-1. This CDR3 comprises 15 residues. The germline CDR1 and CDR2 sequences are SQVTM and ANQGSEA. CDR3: CSVEGLRAYATEAFF. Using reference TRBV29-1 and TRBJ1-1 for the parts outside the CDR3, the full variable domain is SAVISQKPSRDICQRGTSLTIQCQVDSQVTMMFWYRQQPGQSLTLIATANQGSEATYESGFVIDKFPISRPNLTFSTLTVSNMSPEDSSIYLCSVEGLRAYATEAFFGQGTRLTVV.

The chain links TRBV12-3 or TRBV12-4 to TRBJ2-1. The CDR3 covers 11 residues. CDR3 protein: CASRASYEQFF.

The CDR3 protein is CASSIGLGNNQPQHF. The rearrangement links TRBV19 to TRBJ1-5. The germline gives CDR1 LNHDA, CDR2 SQIVND (reference sequence). The length of the CDR3 is 15 residues.

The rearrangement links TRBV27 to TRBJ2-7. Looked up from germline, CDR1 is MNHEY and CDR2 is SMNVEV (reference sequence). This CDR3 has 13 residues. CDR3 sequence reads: CASSLRLEYEQYF.

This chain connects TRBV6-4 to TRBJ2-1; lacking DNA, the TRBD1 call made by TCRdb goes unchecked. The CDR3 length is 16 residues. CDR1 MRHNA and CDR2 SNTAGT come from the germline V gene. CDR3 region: CASSVRGGGSYNEQFF.

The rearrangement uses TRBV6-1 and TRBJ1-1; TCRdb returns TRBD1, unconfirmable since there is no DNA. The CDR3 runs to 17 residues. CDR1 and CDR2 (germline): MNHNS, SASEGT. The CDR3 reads CASSERGQGVMNTEAFF.

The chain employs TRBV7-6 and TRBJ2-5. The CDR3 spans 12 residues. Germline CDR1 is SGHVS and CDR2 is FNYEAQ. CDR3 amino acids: CASSLDDETQYF. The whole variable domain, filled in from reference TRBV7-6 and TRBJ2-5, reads GAGVSQSPRYKVTKRGQDVALRCDPISGHVSLYWYRQALGQGPEFLTYFNYEAQQDKSGLPNDRFSAERPEGSISTLTIQRTEQRDSAMYRCASSLDDETQYFGPGTRLLVL.

The CDR3 spells CASKGDSYEQYF. The rearrangement uses TRBV5-1 and TRBJ2-7; the D gene TCRdb calls, TRBD1, cannot be checked with no DNA. Germline-derived CDR1 and CDR2 are SGHRS and YFSETQ. The CDR3 sequence is 12 residues long. The entire variable domain, with the rest obtained from reference TRBV5-1 and TRBJ2-7, is as follows: KAGVTQTPRYLIKTRGQQVTLSCSPISGHRSVSWYQQTPGQGLQFLFEYFSETQRNKGNFPGRFSGRQFSNSRSEMNVSTLELGDSALYLCASKGDSYEQYFGPGTRLTVT.

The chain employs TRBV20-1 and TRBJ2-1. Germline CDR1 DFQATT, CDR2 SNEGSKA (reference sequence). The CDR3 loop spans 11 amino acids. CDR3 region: CSADSYNEQFF.

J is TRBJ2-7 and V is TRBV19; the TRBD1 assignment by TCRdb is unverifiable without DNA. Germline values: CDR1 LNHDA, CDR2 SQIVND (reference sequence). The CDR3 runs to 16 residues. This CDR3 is CASSIVGQGVPYEQYF.

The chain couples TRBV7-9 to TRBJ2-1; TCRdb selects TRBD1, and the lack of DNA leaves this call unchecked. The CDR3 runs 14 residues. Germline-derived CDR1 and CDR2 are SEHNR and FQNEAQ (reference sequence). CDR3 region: CASSSPGTGNEQFF.

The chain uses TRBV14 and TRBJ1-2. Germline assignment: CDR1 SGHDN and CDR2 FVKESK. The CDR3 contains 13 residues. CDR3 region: CASSQVTSYGYTF.

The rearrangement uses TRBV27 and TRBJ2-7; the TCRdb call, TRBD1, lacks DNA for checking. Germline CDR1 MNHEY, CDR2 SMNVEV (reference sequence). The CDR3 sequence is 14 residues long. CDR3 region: CASSPGIGRYEQYF.

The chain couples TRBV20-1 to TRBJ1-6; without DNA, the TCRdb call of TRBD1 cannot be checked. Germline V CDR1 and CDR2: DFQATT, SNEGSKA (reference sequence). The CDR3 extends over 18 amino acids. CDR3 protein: CSARTWDVEGSYNSPLHF.

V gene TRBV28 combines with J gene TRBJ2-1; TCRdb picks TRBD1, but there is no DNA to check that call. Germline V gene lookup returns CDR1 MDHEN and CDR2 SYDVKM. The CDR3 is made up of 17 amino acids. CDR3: CASSPALDRGAYNEQFF. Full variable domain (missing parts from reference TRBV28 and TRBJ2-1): DVKVTQSSRYLVKRTGEKVFLECVQDMDHENMFWYRQDPGLGLRLIYFSYDVKMKEKGDIPEGYSVSREKKERFSLILESASTNQTSMYLCASSPALDRGAYNEQFFGPGTRLTVL.

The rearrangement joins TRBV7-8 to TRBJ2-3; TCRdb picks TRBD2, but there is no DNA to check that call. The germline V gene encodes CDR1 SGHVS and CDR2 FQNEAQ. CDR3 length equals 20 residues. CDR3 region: CASRKSRRIAGGRMTDTQYF.

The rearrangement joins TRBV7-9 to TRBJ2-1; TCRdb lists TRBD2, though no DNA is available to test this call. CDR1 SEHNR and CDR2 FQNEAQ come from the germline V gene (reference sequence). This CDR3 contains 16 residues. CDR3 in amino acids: CASSSPLSGDYNEQFF.